This T cell receptor (beta chain) was documented in a study of brain T cells in children with intractable seizures. Time point given: blood from clinic visit 5 months post-surgery; TSC patient then seizure free. Surgery cases with the highest brain T cell transcript signatures were chosen for sequencing. Concerning this clone itself: What it recognizes is unknown.

Findings of the study overall: Pre-surgery blood may have been undersampled, hiding some clones.

Sequencing used immunoSEQ multiplex PCR; TCRdb keeps in-frame clones, though not all of them. Of around 340,000 clones listed, over 90% are singletons. Trimming removed 6 bases from V and 7 bases from J, with 12 bases in between. There are 12 residues in the CDR3. This receptor was taken from a boy in the first two years of life with tuberous sclerosis and intractable seizures. The material was peripheral blood, obtained about 5 months after surgery. The gene calls are TRBV12-3 or TRBV12-4 and TRBJ1-1; TRBD1 might be the D (5 bases). The CDR3 region has the DNA TGTGCCAGCAGCCAGATGACAGTTGAAGCTTTCTTT. Amino acids: CASSQMTVEAFF.